These 30 T cell receptor beta chains were sequenced from one sample in a study of radiation and T cells in renal cell carcinoma. Documented time point: blood 4 weeks post-SBRT, at nephrectomy. Treatment here: 15 Gy SBRT to primary tumor, nephrectomy 4 weeks later. The method was immunoSEQ multiplex PCR; TCRdb's version includes in-frame clones alone and lacks a portion of them. The profile shows roughly 160,000 clones, about 88% of them singletons. The sample was blood, taken from a patient whose treatment included radiotherapy and nephrectomy. All receptors come from a woman aged 45-65 years with renal cell carcinoma.

V and J are TRBV6-1 and TRBJ2-3, with 7 bases fitting TRBD2. Germline values: CDR1 MNHNS, CDR2 SASEGT. V shed 11 bases, J shed 2 bases, and the junction held 7 bases outside the gene matches. This CDR3 region has 13 residues. In DNA, the CDR3 is TGTGCCGGAGGGACTACGAACACAGATACGCAGTATTTT. As protein: CAGGTTNTDTQYF.

The chain has TRBV7-2 and TRBJ2-7, with 9 positions matching TRBD1. Germline V CDR1 and CDR2: SGHTA, FQGNSA. Trimming cost V 3 bases and J 5 bases; bases outside gene matches: 14. The length of the CDR3 is 17 residues. CDR3 in DNA: TGTGCCAGCAGCTTCCTACCGGGACAGGGTAGGATAGACGAGCAGTACTTC. Translation gives CASSFLPGQGRIDEQYF.

This clone was seen just once. The chain combines TRBV19 with TRBJ1-5, with D hard to call. Germline loops: CDR1 LNHDA, CDR2 SQIVND (reference sequence). V dropped 5 bases and J dropped 3 bases, with 14 bases sitting between them. This CDR3 comprises 15 residues. This CDR3 is CASSPGRSINQPQHF. The CDR3 region has the DNA TGTGCCAGTAGTCCCGGCAGAAGCATCAATCAGCCCCAGCATTTT.

V and J are TRBV19 and TRBJ2-1; maybe TRBD1 (6 bases). The CDR3 totals 14 residues. Trimming left V 5 bases short and J 3 bases short, with 11 bases between. The V gene's germline CDR1 is LNHDA and CDR2 SQIVND (reference sequence). This CDR3 reads CASSQTGYYNEQFF. In DNA, the CDR3 is TGTGCCAGTAGTCAGACAGGATACTACAATGAGCAGTTCTTC.

This chain links TRBV20-1 with TRBJ1-1; D gene ambiguous. CDR1 DFQATT and CDR2 SNEGSKA come from the germline V gene (reference sequence). V was shortened by 4 bases and J by 11 bases, with 14 bases between the two germline ends. This CDR3 contains 11 residues. The CDR3 nucleotides read TGCAGTGCTAAACAAGGGTTTGACGCTTTCTTT. Amino acid sequence: CSAKQGFDAFF.

The chain employs TRBV19 and TRBJ1-2; D may be TRBD1 (6 bases). The CDR3 length is 13 residues. V lost 6 bases, J lost 5 bases, and 13 bases lay in between. Germline CDR1 is LNHDA and CDR2 is SQIVND (reference sequence). The CDR3 region is CASRLGQLYGYTF. In nucleotides, the CDR3 is TGTGCCAGTAGACTCGGACAGCTTTATGGCTACACCTTC.

This chain uses TRBV19 with TRBJ1-5; 9 positions agree with TRBD1. V shed 3 bases and J 5 bases; nucleotides not matched to a gene: 5. Germline values: CDR1 LNHDA, CDR2 SQIVND (reference sequence). The length of the CDR3 is 15 residues. The CDR3 DNA sequence: TGTGCCAGTAGTATCACAGGGGGCTCCCATCAGCCCCAGCATTTT. It yields the protein CASSITGGSHQPQHF.

The chain couples TRBV11-2 to TRBJ1-5; D is possibly TRBD1 (5 bases). V was shortened by 1 base and J by 7 bases, with 8 bases between the two germline ends. Germline CDR1 and CDR2: SGHAT and FQNNGV. The CDR3 sequence is 13 residues long. CDR3 amino acids: CASSLGWGQPQHF. For the CDR3, the DNA is TGTGCCAGCAGCTTAGGGTGGGGGCAGCCCCAGCATTTT.

The chain couples TRBV9 to TRBJ2-3; D is perhaps TRBD2 (6 bases). From germline, CDR1 is SGDLS and CDR2 YYNGEE. Trimming took 3 bases from V and 2 from J, leaving 16 bases between them. This CDR3 has 16 amino acids. The CDR3 sequence is CASSAAHRGFTDTQYF. Here the CDR3 DNA reads TGTGCCAGCAGCGCCGCCCATCGGGGGTTCACAGATACGCAGTATTTT.

CDR3 DNA: TGTGCCAGCACACAGGGGGATAACACTGAAGCTTTCTTT. The encoded protein is CASTQGDNTEAFF. This chain joins TRBV18 and TRBJ1-1, with 8 bases that match TRBD1. The CDR3 runs to 13 residues. Germline assignment: CDR1 KGHSH and CDR2 LQKENI. Trimming took 8 bases from V and 2 from J; bases not matched to a gene: 4.

The chain joins TRBV6-1 to TRBJ1-3, with D perhaps TRBD1 (5 bases). Germline V gives CDR1 MNHNS, CDR2 SASEGT. The CDR3 runs 14 residues. Trimming removed 7 bases at V and 4 bases at J, with 14 bases between. CDR3 DNA: TGTGCCAGCACGGAGGGGCCTGCGGGAAACACCATATATTTT. It codes for CASTEGPAGNTIYF.

J is TRBJ1-2 and V is TRBV5-1; maybe TRBD1 (5 bases). This CDR3 spans 13 amino acids. Germline CDR1 SGHRS, CDR2 YFSETQ. Trimming shortened V by 2 bases and J by 5 bases, and 10 bases separated the two germline ends. CDR3 region: CASSFGTGYGYTF. CDR3 in DNA: TGCGCCAGCAGCTTTGGGACGGGATATGGCTACACCTTC.

V usage is TRBV5-1 and J usage is TRBJ1-6; maybe TRBD1 (5 bases). V was shortened by 2 bases and J by 2 bases, with 8 bases between the two germline ends. The germline V gene has CDR1 SGHRS and CDR2 YFSETQ. This CDR3 comprises 15 residues. DNA of the CDR3: TGCGCCAGCAGCTTACAGGTGACCTATAATTCACCCCTCCACTTT. Translating it yields CASSLQVTYNSPLHF.

V gene TRBV4-2 combines with J gene TRBJ2-1; D gene uncertain. CDR1 is LGHNA, CDR2 YNFKEQ, per germline. There are 17 residues in the CDR3. The V and J ends lost 1 base and 0 bases respectively, with 13 bases between them. CDR3: CASSQVLTASSYNEQFF. Here the CDR3 DNA reads TGTGCCAGCAGCCAAGTGTTGACCGCGAGCTCCTACAATGAGCAGTTCTTC.

The chain employs TRBV15 and TRBJ1-6, with TRBD1 as a possible D gene (6 bases). Per germline, CDR1 LNHNV and CDR2 YYDKDF (reference sequence). CDR3 length: 15 residues. With 2 bases removed from V and 10 bases from J, the gap between germline ends came to 15 bases. DNA of the CDR3: TGTGCCACCAGCAGACTACACCAGGGGCTCTCACCCCTCCACTTT. Amino acid sequence: CATSRLHQGLSPLHF.

This chain joins TRBV11-1 and TRBJ1-1; no clear D gene. CDR1 and CDR2 from the germline V gene are SGHAT and FQDESV (reference sequence). Deletions cut 1 base from V and 10 bases from J, with 16 bases between. This CDR3 spans 14 amino acids. The CDR3 reads CASSLGVTSERAFF. The CDR3, as DNA: TGTGCCAGCAGCTTAGGTGTGACATCGGAGAGAGCTTTCTTT.

The chain recombines TRBV5-1 with TRBJ2-7; possible D gene TRBD2, 5 bases. The CDR3 contains 14 residues. The V end was cut by 2 bases, the J end by 6 bases, with 15 bases between. Germline CDR1 SGHRS, CDR2 YFSETQ. The CDR3 protein is CASSFREPAAEQYF. The CDR3 DNA sequence: TGCGCCAGCAGCTTCCGGGAACCGGCGGCCGAGCAGTACTTC.

The chain employs TRBV6-5 and TRBJ1-6; D not resolved. This CDR3 contains 15 residues. Trimming cost V 9 bases and J 7 bases, with 19 bases left between them. The V gene's germline CDR1 is MNHEY and CDR2 SVGAGI. This CDR3 reads CASREGFSSNSPLHF. The CDR3, as DNA: TGTGCCAGTAGGGAGGGTTTCTCATCGAATTCACCCCTCCACTTT.

This rearrangement joins TRBV4-3 to TRBJ2-7; the D gene is possibly TRBD1 (6 bases). V was cut by 0 bases and J by 6 bases, with 6 bases left in between. The CDR3 runs to 12 residues. The germline V gene has CDR1 LGHNA and CDR2 YSLEER. The CDR3 DNA follows: TGCGCCAGCAGCCAAGAAGGGGGCGAGCAGTACTTC. It codes for CASSQEGGEQYF.

There are a few counts of this clone. This chain joins TRBV18 and TRBJ1-6; 8 bases line up with TRBD1. Germline assignment: CDR1 KGHSH and CDR2 LQKENI. V lost 2 bases and J lost 7; bases outside the gene matches: 4. The CDR3 is 15 residues long. In DNA form, the CDR3 reads TGTGCCAGCTCACCAGGTACAGGGGGAAATTCACCCCTCCACTTT. Its translation is CASSPGTGGNSPLHF.

V gene TRBV7-3 combines with J gene TRBJ1-2; D unresolved. V was cut by 2 bases and J by 5 bases, with 12 bases left in between. CDR1 SGHTA and CDR2 FQGTGA come from the germline V gene. The CDR3 length is 14 residues. DNA of the CDR3: TGTGCCAGCAGCTTAGGCCAGGAGGTATATGGCTACACCTTC. Protein sequence: CASSLGQEVYGYTF.

The chain links TRBV6-5 to TRBJ1-6; TRBD1 might be the D (6 bases). CDR3 length: 15 amino acids. The V gene lost 0 bases and the J gene lost 8 bases, with 11 bases spanning the gap. CDR1 MNHEY and CDR2 SVGAGI come from the germline V gene. The CDR3 sequence is CASSYSRGQDSPLHF. The CDR3 DNA reads TGTGCCAGCAGTTACTCTCGGGGGCAGGATTCACCCCTCCACTTT.

The V call is TRBV2, the J call TRBJ2-3; 8 bases agree with TRBD1. The CDR3 is 14 residues long. V lost 4 bases and J lost 2; bases outside the gene matches: 2. From germline, CDR1 is SNHLY and CDR2 FYNNEI. The CDR3 sequence: CASSGDRSTDTQYF. The CDR3 nucleotides are TGTGCCAGCAGTGGGGACAGGTCCACAGATACGCAGTATTTT.

The J gene is TRBJ2-1, the V gene TRBV9; either TRBD1 or TRBD2 may fit D (5 bases each). Germline-derived CDR1 and CDR2 are SGDLS and YYNGEE. Trimming cost V 4 bases and J 9 bases, with 20 bases left between them. The CDR3 has 15 amino acids. In DNA, the CDR3 is TGTGCCAGCAGCCCCGGGACGCTCCTAGAGGTTGAGCAGTTCTTC. Translation: CASSPGTLLEVEQFF.

This chain links TRBV6-5 with TRBJ1-1; tentatively, D is TRBD1 (5 bases). CDR3 length: 15 amino acids. Trimming pared 2 bases from V and 3 bases from J, leaving 13 bases between. In germline, CDR1 is MNHEY, CDR2 SVGAGI. As DNA, the CDR3 is TGTGCCAGCAGTTACAATCAGGGATCGTACACTGAAGCTTTCTTT. Its protein product is CASSYNQGSYTEAFF.

The V call is TRBV6-1, the J call TRBJ1-1; D is possibly TRBD1 (6 bases). Trimming left V 6 bases short and J 0 bases short, with 11 bases between. CDR3 length: 14 residues. Germline V gives CDR1 MNHNS, CDR2 SASEGT. The CDR3 coding sequence is TGTGCCAGCAGGAGACAGGCAATGAACACTGAAGCTTTCTTT. The encoded protein is CASRRQAMNTEAFF.

The CDR3, as DNA: TGTGCCTGGAGTACCGCCCAAACAGGATTCGGGACTGAAGCTTTCTTT. It translates to CAWSTAQTGFGTEAFF. J is TRBJ1-1 and V is TRBV30, with a tentative D call TRBD1 (5 bases). V was pared by 2 bases and J by 5 bases, with 21 bases between. CDR1 GTSNPN and CDR2 SVGIG come from the germline V gene (reference sequence). The CDR3 spans 16 residues.

The V and J genes are TRBV19 and TRBJ1-5, with D tentatively TRBD1 (5 bases). Trimming took off 6 bases at V and 11 bases at J, with 17 bases between the two ends. This CDR3 contains 13 residues. Germline loops: CDR1 LNHDA, CDR2 SQIVND (reference sequence). CDR3 nucleotide sequence: TGTGCCAGTAGGCGAAATCAGGGATCAGCCCAGCATTTT. This codes for CASRRNQGSAQHF.

This clone appeared a few times. This chain joins TRBV19 and TRBJ1-2; D is uncertain. Trimming stripped 5 bases from V and 4 bases from J, with 14 bases between. The CDR3 is 14 residues long. CDR1 is LNHDA and CDR2 is SQIVND in the germline V gene (reference sequence). This CDR3 is CASSSAIPPYGYTF. As DNA, the CDR3 is TGTGCCAGTAGTTCGGCCATCCCGCCCTATGGCTACACCTTC.

V and J are TRBV5-1 and TRBJ2-6; D is unclear. The germline V gene has CDR1 SGHRS and CDR2 YFSETQ. V was trimmed by 5 bases and J by 0 bases, leaving 21 bases between them. The CDR3 runs to 19 residues. The CDR3 DNA sequence: TGCGCCAGCAGAGTATTCGGGCCTACTTCCAGCTCTGGGGCCAACGTCCTGACTTTC. This translates into CASRVFGPTSSSGANVLTF.